These 20 T cell receptor beta chains share one sample of origin, sequenced in a study of spatial heterogeneity in lung cancer (dated by TCRdb to about 2019). Libraries were prepared through 5' RACE. The data were produced on a NextSeq 500. TCRdb trimmed the raw reads at Q25, called clones with MiXCR and kept productive beta chains. When rows share a CDR3 protein, they turn into one entry using the most common DNA and genes. Recorded for this sample are about 2,100 distinct CDR3 sequences; 8.4% of them occurred a single time. The ten biggest clones cover around 13% of the sample. These receptors' targets are unknown. Study-wide conclusions, independent of this receptor: A correlation was observed between the number of expanded intratumoral alpha and beta TCRs and the tumor nonsynonymous mutation count.

Read against the paper, the sample's time point label means: sample taken at primary tumor resection. The sample in question was lung tumor tissue, obtained at surgery. Receptors were obtained from a male donor with early-stage non-small cell lung cancer.

By its share, this clonotype is medium-sized. The V gene is TRBV27, the J gene TRBJ2-7; 8 bases line up with TRBD1. The CDR3 is made up of 13 amino acids. V was clipped by 3 bases and J by 7 bases; unmatched bases: 5. The germline V gene encodes CDR1 MNHEY and CDR2 SMNVEV (reference sequence). As DNA, the CDR3 is TGTGCCAGCAGTTTCGGACAGGGAAGAGAGCAGTACTTC. The encoded protein is CASSFGQGREQYF.

Many counts were recorded for this clonotype. The chain couples TRBV7-8 to TRBJ2-5; D is undetermined. V was trimmed by 1 base and J by 1 base, leaving 10 bases between them. The CDR3 contains 15 residues. In germline, CDR1 is SGHVS, CDR2 FQNEAQ. The CDR3 DNA is TGTGCCAGCAGCTTAGGGGTTCAGGTCCAAGAGACCCAGTACTTC. This codes for CASSLGVQVQETQYF.

The V and J genes are TRBV20-1 and TRBJ2-1, with D perhaps TRBD1 or TRBD2 (6 bases each). Germline CDR1 is DFQATT and CDR2 is SNEGSKA (reference sequence). Between the trimmed V and J ends, which lost 6 bases and 9 bases, there was a span of 18 bases. The CDR3 extends over 13 amino acids. The CDR3 region has the DNA TGCAGTGCCCTAGGGGGGAGTAGGCGTGAGCAGTTCTTC. Encoded protein: CSALGGSRREQFF.

By frequency in the sample, this clonotype is medium-sized (0.01 to 0.1%). V and J are TRBV20-1 and TRBJ2-7; TRBD1 aligns across 10 bases. The CDR3 has 17 amino acids. After removal of 1 base from V and 3 bases from J, the junction contained 12 bases not matched to a gene. Germline CDR1 DFQATT, CDR2 SNEGSKA (reference sequence). The CDR3 region is CSARVPGQGRKLYEQYF. The CDR3, as DNA: TGCAGTGCTAGAGTCCCGGGACAGGGGCGTAAGCTCTACGAGCAGTACTTC.

This chain joins TRBV4-1 and TRBJ1-2, with 7 bases matching TRBD1. The CDR3 consists of 15 residues. J gave up 4 bases and V 3 bases, and 8 bases lay outside the gene matches. CDR1 MGHRA and CDR2 YSYEKL come from the germline V gene. CDR3 DNA sequence: TGCGCCAGCAGCCACCCTGGGCAGGGGGTCTATGGCTACACCTTC. This gives the protein CASSHPGQGVYGYTF.

The chain joins TRBV6-6 to TRBJ1-5, with 7 bases matching TRBD1. J lost 2 bases, V lost 3 bases, and 1 base had no gene match. The germline gives CDR1 MNHNY, CDR2 SVGAGI (reference sequence). The CDR3 extends over 14 amino acids. This CDR3 is CASSYGTGNQPQHF. DNA for the CDR3: TGTGCCAGCAGTTATGGGACAGGCAATCAGCCCCAGCATTTT.

This clonotype is categorized as large. This chain connects TRBV27 to TRBJ2-5, with D perhaps matching TRBD1 or TRBD2 (6 bases each). Deletions cut 5 bases from V and 4 bases from J, with 17 bases between. Germline V CDR1 and CDR2: MNHEY, SMNVEV (reference sequence). The CDR3 contains 15 residues. CDR3 region: CASSATGALGETQYF. CDR3 sequence (DNA): TGTGCCAGCAGTGCGACGGGGGCTCTAGGAGAGACCCAGTACTTC.

This clonotype is medium-sized by share. This chain links TRBV4-3 with TRBJ2-1, with TRBD2 matching 9 bases. V was clipped by 0 bases and J by 8 bases; unmatched bases: 5. Germline lookup yields CDR1 LGHNA and CDR2 YSLEER. The CDR3 contains 15 residues. The chain's CDR3 is CASSQDGQRGDEQFF. The CDR3 coding sequence is TGCGCCAGCAGCCAAGATGGCCAGCGGGGGGATGAGCAGTTCTTC.

This clonotype is judged medium-sized. The rearrangement links TRBV5-3 to TRBJ1-1; a possible D gene is TRBD1 (5 bases). TRBV5-3 is filed as an ORF, its function uncertain. With 0 bases removed from V and 6 bases from J, the gap between germline ends came to 24 bases. There are 18 residues in the CDR3. The CDR3 bases are TGTGCCAGAAGCTTGGAGGCCCCGCCCGGGACCCCGGGTCCTGAAGCTTTCTTT. Its translation: CARSLEAPPGTPGPEAFF.

This clonotype is deemed large (0.1 to 1%). The V call is TRBV28, the J call TRBJ1-5, with TRBD1 matching 9 bases. The germline CDR1 and CDR2 sequences are MDHEN and SYDVKM. The CDR3 is 14 residues long. With V trimmed by 3 bases and J by 7 bases, 4 bases remained unmatched. CDR3 DNA: TGTGCCAGCAGTTTGGGACAGGGAAAACAGCCCCAGCATTTT. Encoded protein: CASSLGQGKQPQHF. The full variable domain, in which reference TRBV28 and TRBJ1-5 provide the parts outside the CDR3, is DVKVTQSSRYLVKRTGEKVFLECVQDMDHENMFWYRQDPGLGLRLIYFSYDVKMKEKGDIPEGYSVSREKKERFSLILESASTNQTSMYLCASSLGQGKQPQHFGDGTRLSIL.

By share, this clonotype counts as medium-sized (0.01 to 0.1%). The V and J genes are TRBV5-5 and TRBJ2-7; D gene uncertain. The germline CDR1 and CDR2 sequences are SGHKS and YYEKEE (reference sequence). The CDR3 is 14 amino acids. V was trimmed by 2 bases and J by 2 bases, leaving 11 bases between them. The CDR3 region has the DNA TGTGCCAGCAGCTTTAGTGGCACTACCTACGAGCAGTACTTC. Its protein is CASSFSGTTYEQYF.

This clonotype rates as large. This rearrangement joins TRBV12-5 to TRBJ2-1; D ambiguous. Trimming cost V 1 base and J 6 bases, with 16 bases left between them. CDR3 length: 16 amino acids. The germline V gene encodes CDR1 LGHNT and CDR2 FRNRAP. CDR3 region: CASGLAGPNFVNEQFF. The CDR3 nucleotides are TGTGCTAGTGGTTTGGCCGGGCCCAACTTTGTCAATGAGCAGTTCTTC. The whole variable domain, filled in from reference TRBV12-5 and TRBJ2-1, reads DARVTQTPRHKVTEMGQEVTMRCQPILGHNTVFWYRQTMMQGLELLAYFRNRAPLDDSGMPKDRFSAEMPDATLATLKIQPSEPRDSAVYFCASGLAGPNFVNEQFFGPGTRLTVL.

This rearrangement joins TRBV5-4 to TRBJ1-2, with D perhaps TRBD1 (5 bases). CDR1 is SGHNT, CDR2 YYREEE, per germline (reference sequence). V gave up 4 bases and J gave up 5 bases, with 18 bases separating them. The CDR3 is 15 residues long. This CDR3 reads CASSPRLGPRYGYTF. The CDR3 DNA follows: TGTGCCAGCAGCCCCCGGCTGGGACCTAGATATGGCTACACCTTC.

This clonotype counts as medium-sized (0.01 to 0.1%). The gene calls are TRBV12-3 or TRBV12-4 and TRBJ2-4, with D possibly being TRBD1 or TRBD2 (6 bases each). Trimming took 5 bases from V and 7 from J, leaving 9 bases between them. This CDR3 is built from 12 residues. As DNA, the CDR3 is TGTGCCAGCAGTGGAGGGGGGAACATTCAGTACTTC. Translating it yields CASSGGGNIQYF.

This clonotype rates as medium-sized. The V call is TRBV11-3, the J call TRBJ2-7; 15 bases agree with TRBD2. The germline gives CDR1 SGHNT, CDR2 YENEEA. V shed 5 bases and J 3 bases; nucleotides not matched to a gene: 5. This CDR3 has 16 amino acids. In DNA form, the CDR3 reads TGTGCCAGCAGCCACGGACTAGCGGGGGGGCACTACGAGCAGTACTTC. Its translation: CASSHGLAGGHYEQYF.

This clonotype is deemed medium-sized. This chain's CDR3 is CASTSLTGGNQPQHF. In nucleotides, the CDR3 is TGTGCCAGCACCTCCCTAACAGGCGGGAATCAGCCCCAGCATTTT. This sequence joins TRBV28 and TRBJ1-5; possibly TRBD1 for D (5 bases). The V gene's germline CDR1 is MDHEN and CDR2 SYDVKM. Trimming took off 7 bases at V and 4 bases at J, with 17 bases between the two ends. This CDR3 contains 15 residues.

By proportion, this clonotype is medium-sized. The chain is built from TRBV12-3 or TRBV12-4 and TRBJ2-7; D is uncertain. This CDR3 has 12 residues. Trimming cost V 3 bases and J 0 bases, with 3 bases left between them. This chain's CDR3 is CASSFHSYEQYF. The CDR3 DNA sequence: TGTGCCAGCAGTTTCCACTCCTACGAGCAGTACTTC.

This clonotype is judged medium-sized. This rearrangement joins TRBV6-2 or TRBV6-3 to TRBJ2-1; TRBD1 agrees at 7 bases. Trimming at V came to 4 bases and at J to 15 bases, leaving 6 bases not matched to a gene. Germline assignment: CDR1 MNHEY and CDR2 SVGEGT. The CDR3 loop spans 11 amino acids. The CDR3 coding sequence is TGTGCCAGCAGTTTCAGCAGGGGGATGTTCTTC. Translation: CASSFSRGMFF.

Within the sample, this clonotype is medium-sized (0.01 to 0.1%). Here the CDR3 reads CAWSRIQAGEQYF. Written as DNA, the CDR3 is TGTGCCTGGAGTCGCATCCAAGCGGGCGAGCAGTACTTC. The chain links TRBV30 to TRBJ2-7; D perhaps matches TRBD2 (6 bases). The V and J ends lost 2 bases and 6 bases respectively, with 14 bases between them. The CDR3 is 13 residues long. The germline V gene encodes CDR1 GTSNPN and CDR2 SVGIG (reference sequence).

By share, this clonotype counts as medium-sized. V is TRBV6-2 or TRBV6-3 and J is TRBJ2-7; D may be TRBD2 (5 bases). CDR1 is MNHEY and CDR2 is SVGEGT in the germline V gene. Trimming shortened V by 6 bases and J by 5 bases, and 17 bases separated the two germline ends. The CDR3 has 14 amino acids. The CDR3 DNA reads as TGTGCCAGCAGCCGCCCAGGTTCCGGGGACGAGCAGTACTTC. It encodes CASSRPGSGDEQYF.